Listed here are 9 T cell receptor beta chains from one sample, sequenced in a study of blood T cell repertoires in COVID-19. Some clones are missing from TCRdb's copy, which holds only in-frame ones; the method was immunoSEQ multiplex PCR. The repertoire includes 100,000 to 150,000 clones, about 80% of them detected once, and around 4% sits in the top ten. Sequencing input: peripheral blood. Receptors were obtained from a woman aged 50 to 60 with acute or convalescent COVID-19.

V gene TRBV28 combines with J gene TRBJ2-7; 7 bases line up with TRBD2. Trimming cost V 5 bases and J 5 bases; bases outside gene matches: 9. The CDR3 has 14 residues. Germline V gene lookup returns CDR1 MDHEN and CDR2 SYDVKM. In nucleotides, the CDR3 is TGTGCCAGCAGTCCGTTGGGCGGGACTAACGAGCAGTACTTC. Encoded protein: CASSPLGGTNEQYF.

V and J are TRBV25-1 and TRBJ1-2, with D maybe TRBD1 (5 bases). This CDR3 comprises 14 residues. Germline V gene sequence: CDR1 MGHDK, CDR2 SYGVNS. Between the trimmed V and J ends, which lost 4 bases and 4 bases, there was a span of 13 bases. Written as DNA, the CDR3 is TGTGCCAGCAGTGGTGGGGTCGGGGGCTATGGCTACACCTTC. Protein: CASSGGVGGYGYTF.

This clone was recorded once. This chain uses TRBV18 with TRBJ2-1; D remains ambiguous. Trimming stripped 5 bases from V and 7 bases from J, with 6 bases between. The germline CDR1 and CDR2 sequences are KGHSH and LQKENI. This CDR3 contains 11 residues. CDR3 in amino acids: CASSAVNEQFF. DNA of the CDR3: TGTGCCAGCTCAGCGGTTAATGAGCAGTTCTTC. The full variable domain, its missing parts supplied by reference TRBV18 and TRBJ2-1, is NAGVMQNPRHLVRRRGQEARLRCSPMKGHSHVYWYRQLPEEGLKFMVYLQKENIIDESGMPKERFSAEFPKEGPSILRIQQVVRGDSAAYFCASSAVNEQFFGPGTRLTVL.

V and J are TRBV27 and TRBJ2-3, with TRBD2 as a possible D gene (5 bases). CDR1 is MNHEY and CDR2 is SMNVEV in the germline V gene (reference sequence). V was clipped by 3 bases and J by 1 base, with 11 bases between them. This CDR3 is 15 amino acids long. This CDR3 is CASSFYGIRTDTQYF. CDR3 coding DNA: TGTGCCAGCAGTTTTTACGGGATCCGCACAGATACGCAGTATTTT.

The chain carries TRBV28 and TRBJ2-7, with 9 bases matching TRBD2. The CDR3 contains 14 residues. The trim removed 4 bases at V and 3 bases at J, leaving 4 bases unmatched. In germline, CDR1 is MDHEN, CDR2 SYDVKM. The CDR3 sequence: CASSWLAGSYEQYF. For the CDR3, the DNA is TGTGCCAGCAGTTGGCTAGCGGGGAGCTACGAGCAGTACTTC.

This clone was found a few times. The chain has TRBV19 and TRBJ2-1; 7 bases are shared with TRBD2. J lost 0 bases, V lost 11 bases, and 7 bases had no gene match. The CDR3 spans 14 residues. Germline CDR1 is LNHDA and CDR2 is SQIVND (reference sequence). The CDR3 is CAVGGGTSYNEQFF. For the CDR3, the DNA is TGTGCCGTGGGGGGGGGTACCTCCTACAATGAGCAGTTCTTC.

This clone was seen a few times. The gene calls are TRBV5-5 and TRBJ2-7; 9 bases are shared with TRBD1. Germline V gives CDR1 SGHKS, CDR2 YYEKEE (reference sequence). V was clipped by 0 bases and J by 3 bases; unmatched bases: 1. The CDR3 totals 14 residues. CDR3 sequence (DNA): TGTGCCAGCAGCTTGGGGGGACAGGGCTACGAGCAGTACTTC. Protein product: CASSLGGQGYEQYF.

The genes are TRBV5-5 and TRBJ1-5; 8 bases match TRBD1. The CDR3 extends over 14 amino acids. Looked up from germline, CDR1 is SGHKS and CDR2 is YYEKEE (reference sequence). Unmatched junction bases numbered 6, after V lost 4 bases and J lost 6 bases. The CDR3 sequence is CASSIGQGGQPQHF. In nucleotides, the CDR3 is TGTGCCAGCAGCATCGGACAGGGCGGTCAGCCCCAGCATTTT.

V and J are TRBV28 and TRBJ2-3, with a weak D call TRBD2 (6 bases). The V end lost 3 bases, the J end lost 4 bases, and 14 bases lay between the germline ends. The CDR3 extends over 15 amino acids. CDR1 is MDHEN and CDR2 is SYDVKM in the germline V gene. The CDR3 region is CASSFAGSGSDTQYF. The CDR3 coding sequence is TGTGCCAGCAGTTTTGCCGGGAGCGGCTCAGATACGCAGTATTTT.